Presented here are 27 T cell receptor beta chains from one specimen sequenced in a study of cytomegalovirus exposure and HLA in healthy donors. PCR amplification relied on 60 Vbeta primers (plus 13 Jbeta primers). This table comes from immunoSEQ multiplex PCR, and its TCRdb copy is limited to in-frame clones, with some not included. Among approximately 110,000 clones, 70% were seen once, and the ten largest hold approximately 10%. Sample: PBMCs. The source of these receptors is a man aged 40-50 years in good health and CMV-seropositive.

The chain joins TRBV7-9 to TRBJ2-7; 11 positions agree with TRBD2. After removal of 6 bases from V and 3 bases from J, the junction contained 7 bases not matched to a gene. Germline V gene sequence: CDR1 SEHNR, CDR2 FQNEAQ (reference sequence). This CDR3 comprises 15 residues. The CDR3 DNA reads as TGTGCCAGCAGTTATCTAGCGGGAGGAGTCTACGAGCAGTACGTC. This codes for CASSYLAGGVYEQYV.

This clone was seen only a few times. CDR3 amino acids: CASSQIQGASYEQYF. The CDR3 bases are TGTGCCAGCAGCCAAATTCAGGGGGCGAGTTACGAGCAGTACTTC. The chain links TRBV14 to TRBJ2-7; 8 bases are a match to TRBD1. V was pared by 2 bases and J by 4 bases, with 7 bases of the junction left unmatched. This CDR3 contains 15 residues. The germline V gene encodes CDR1 SGHDN and CDR2 FVKESK.

This chain connects TRBV10-1 to TRBJ1-1, with D possibly matching TRBD1 (5 bases). CDR3 length equals 14 residues. Germline CDR1 and CDR2: WNHNN and SYGVQD (reference sequence). V was trimmed by 3 bases and J by 2 bases, leaving 10 bases between them. DNA for the CDR3: TGCGCCAGCAGTGACGGGGGAGAAAACACTGAAGCTTTCTTT. Translating it yields CASSDGGENTEAFF.

The CDR3 protein is CASSLRGRTGELFF. The CDR3 bases are TGTGCCAGCAGCTTGCGGGGTCGGACCGGGGAGCTGTTTTTT. The chain employs TRBV13 and TRBJ2-2; a weak D match, TRBD2 (6 bases). The CDR3 has 14 residues. From germline, CDR1 is PRHDT and CDR2 FYEKMQ (reference sequence). The germline V and J ends were trimmed by 3 bases and 5 bases, with 10 bases remaining between them.

This clone came up a few times. J is TRBJ2-5 and V is TRBV30; D is perhaps TRBD1 (5 bases). The V end was cut by 4 bases, the J end by 2 bases, with 8 bases between. The CDR3 runs 12 residues. Looked up from germline, CDR1 is GTSNPN and CDR2 is SVGIG (reference sequence). This CDR3 is CAWNDRQETQYF. CDR3 sequence (DNA): TGTGCCTGGAATGACAGACAAGAGACCCAGTACTTC.

This clone was picked up a small number of times. The V gene is TRBV23-1, the J gene TRBJ2-3; 8 bases match TRBD1. TRBV23-1 is designated an ORF whose function remains uncertain. This CDR3 has 13 residues. DNA for the CDR3: TGCGCTCCTCCCAGACAGGGGACAGATACGCAGTATTTT. Its protein product is CAPPRQGTDTQYF.

This chain uses TRBV25-1 with TRBJ2-5; TRBD1 aligns across 11 bases. Unmatched junction bases numbered 7, after V lost 5 bases and J lost 5 bases. Germline assignment: CDR1 MGHDK and CDR2 SYGVNS. The CDR3 has 15 residues. In DNA form, the CDR3 reads TGTGCCAGCAGTTTGGGGACAGGGGGGTACGAGACCCAGTACTTC. The encoded protein is CASSLGTGGYETQYF.

This clone has only a few counts. The rearrangement uses TRBV5-1 and TRBJ1-1; D gene uncertain. Germline lookup yields CDR1 SGHRS and CDR2 YFSETQ. With 0 bases removed from V and 5 bases from J, the gap between germline ends came to 11 bases. The CDR3 has 14 amino acids. In nucleotides, the CDR3 is TGCGCCAGCAGCTTGGTCCCAGTACGAACTGAAGCTTTCTTT. It translates to CASSLVPVRTEAFF.

The chain has TRBV5-1 and TRBJ2-3; TRBD1 matches at 9 bases. CDR1 is SGHRS, CDR2 YFSETQ, per germline. The V segment lost 2 bases and the J segment 4 bases; nucleotides outside the gene matches: 11. This CDR3 has 17 amino acids. The CDR3 DNA reads as TGCGCCAGCAGCTTTGGGGGACCGGGACAGGGATCAGATACGCAGTATTTT. This codes for CASSFGGPGQGSDTQYF.

The chain uses TRBV9 and TRBJ2-3; 9 nucleotides agree with TRBD2. The germline V gene encodes CDR1 SGDLS and CDR2 YYNGEE. The trim removed 0 bases at V and 3 bases at J, leaving 5 bases unmatched. The CDR3 has 16 amino acids. DNA for the CDR3: TGTGCCAGCAGCGTAGAGGCGGGAGGGGAAACAGATACGCAGTATTTT. It yields the protein CASSVEAGGETDTQYF.

The chain combines TRBV7-6 with TRBJ1-5, with D perhaps matching TRBD1 (6 bases). The germline V gene has CDR1 SGHVS and CDR2 FNYEAQ. V shed 5 bases and J shed 4 bases, with 18 bases lying between them. This CDR3 spans 16 amino acids. In nucleotides, the CDR3 is TGTGCCAGCAGCCCAGGGACGGGACACGGTAATCAGCCCCAGCATTTT. Its protein product is CASSPGTGHGNQPQHF.

The V call is TRBV6-5, the J call TRBJ1-5; D gene unclear. Germline loops: CDR1 MNHEY, CDR2 SVGAGI. V was clipped by 6 bases and J by 2 bases, with 11 bases between them. CDR3 length: 14 residues. Here the CDR3 DNA reads TGTGCCAGCAGGCCTAGCGGGGGCAATCAGCCCCAGCATTTT. Residues: CASRPSGGNQPQHF.

This CDR3 reads CASSTIGGLGETQYF. The CDR3 coding sequence is TGTGCCAGCAGTACAATCGGGGGGTTAGGGGAGACCCAGTACTTC. The chain has TRBV27 and TRBJ2-5, with 7 bases fitting TRBD2. Germline trimming cut 5 bases from V and 5 bases from J; bases unmatched to any gene: 11. Germline V gene sequence: CDR1 MNHEY, CDR2 SMNVEV (reference sequence). This CDR3 spans 15 amino acids.

The chain uses TRBV9 and TRBJ2-1; D unresolved. Per germline, CDR1 SGDLS and CDR2 YYNGEE. With 3 bases removed from V and 0 bases from J, the gap between germline ends came to 7 bases. The CDR3 is made up of 14 amino acids. The CDR3 DNA reads TGTGCCAGCAGCGCCTATAGCTCCTACAATGAGCAGTTCTTC. It yields the protein CASSAYSSYNEQFF.

V is TRBV23-1 and J is TRBJ2-7, with D uncertain. TRBV23-1 is noted as an ORF with a role that remains uncertain. V was shortened by 6 bases and J by 0 bases, with 18 bases between the two germline ends. This CDR3 contains 16 residues. The CDR3 sequence: CASRHPYRPSSYEQYF. CDR3 coding DNA: TGCGCCAGCAGACATCCCTACAGACCGAGCTCCTACGAGCAGTACTTC.

In its sample, this clone was seen a few times. V and J are TRBV7-9 and TRBJ2-1, with 10 nucleotides matching TRBD2. V gave up 2 bases and J gave up 3 bases; unmatched junction bases: 1. Germline CDR1 reads SEHNR; CDR2 reads FQNEAQ (reference sequence). This CDR3 comprises 15 residues. The CDR3 reads CASSLRTSGYNEQFF. CDR3 nucleotides: TGTGCCAGCAGCTTAAGGACTAGCGGCTACAATGAGCAGTTCTTC. Supplemented by reference TRBV7-9 and TRBJ2-1, the full variable domain reads DTGVSQNPRHKITKRGQNVTFRCDPISEHNRLYWYRQTLGQGPEFLTYFQNEAQLEKSRLLSDRFSAERPKGSFSTLEIQRTEQGDSAMYLCASSLRTSGYNEQFFGPGTRLTVL.

This rearrangement joins TRBV7-6 to TRBJ2-7, with 8 bases aligning to TRBD1. V lost 4 bases to trimming and J lost 6 bases; unmatched junction nucleotides: 5. Germline V CDR1 and CDR2: SGHVS, FNYEAQ. This CDR3 comprises 13 residues. CDR3 in amino acids: CASSSLTGGEQYF. The CDR3 DNA reads TGTGCCAGCAGCTCCTTAACAGGGGGCGAGCAGTACTTC.

The chain employs TRBV30 and TRBJ2-2; a weak D match, TRBD1 (5 bases). Trimming left V 4 bases short and J 0 bases short, with 9 bases between. This CDR3 region has 14 residues. Germline lookup yields CDR1 GTSNPN and CDR2 SVGIG (reference sequence). The CDR3 region has the DNA TGTGCCTGGACCCGACAGACGAACACCGGGGAGCTGTTTTTT. This codes for CAWTRQTNTGELFF.

This sequence joins TRBV6-1 and TRBJ1-1, with TRBD1 matching 10 bases. Germline V lookup: CDR1 MNHNS, CDR2 SASEGT. V trimming: 5 bases; J trimming: 6 bases; junction bases outside the gene matches: 3. The CDR3 sequence is 13 residues long. CDR3 nucleotides: TGTGCCAGCAGTTGGACAGGGGGTGCTGAAGCTTTCTTT. As protein: CASSWTGGAEAFF.

This sequence joins TRBV10-3 and TRBJ2-7; TRBD2 agrees at 13 bases. The CDR3 contains 14 residues. Trimming at V came to 7 bases and at J to 6 bases, leaving 6 bases not matched to a gene. Germline V gene data show CDR1 as ENHRY and CDR2 as SYGVKD. CDR3 residues: CAITRTSGRGEQYF. The CDR3 DNA is TGTGCCATCACTAGGACTAGCGGGAGAGGCGAGCAGTACTTC.

This chain uses TRBV7-3 with TRBJ2-5; D possibly corresponds to TRBD2 (6 bases). This CDR3 has 14 residues. Germline V gene lookup returns CDR1 SGHTA and CDR2 FQGTGA. With 5 bases removed from V and 3 bases from J, the gap between germline ends came to 13 bases. The CDR3 here is CASSLSPSEETQYF. The CDR3 DNA reads TGTGCCAGCAGCCTGAGTCCTAGCGAAGAGACCCAGTACTTC.

Ten or more counts support this clone. This sequence joins TRBV6-6 and TRBJ1-4; the D gene is possibly TRBD1 (6 bases). The length of the CDR3 is 14 residues. The germline V gene encodes CDR1 MNHNY and CDR2 SVGAGI (reference sequence). Trimming removed 7 bases at V and 4 bases at J, with 13 bases between. This CDR3 is CASMPQGDNEKLFF. The CDR3 DNA follows: TGTGCCAGCATGCCACAGGGAGATAATGAAAAACTGTTTTTT.

A remark on this clone: Additional DNA sequences in this sample encode the identical CDR3. The V call is TRBV7-3, the J call TRBJ2-5; TRBD2 matches at 11 bases. Germline CDR1 SGHTA, CDR2 FQGTGA. This CDR3 comprises 14 residues. The J segment lost 4 bases and the V segment lost 2 bases, leaving 0 bases of the junction unmatched. Here the CDR3 reads CASSLGLAGETQYF. The CDR3 nucleotides are TGTGCCAGCAGCTTAGGACTAGCGGGAGAGACCCAGTACTTC.

V gene TRBV29-1 combines with J gene TRBJ1-2; no reliable D call. V was shortened by 6 bases and J by 2 bases, with 16 bases between the two germline ends. The CDR3 has 14 residues. Germline V lookup: CDR1 SQVTM, CDR2 ANQGSEA. CDR3 in DNA: TGCAGCGTGTCCTCCTTAGAGATAAACTATGGCTACACCTTC. Translated, it gives CSVSSLEINYGYTF.

This clone was observed once. This chain joins TRBV28 and TRBJ1-2, with a weak D call TRBD1 (6 bases). V lost 2 bases to trimming and J lost 5 bases, with 12 bases between them. The CDR3 has 14 amino acids. The germline gives CDR1 MDHEN, CDR2 SYDVKM. CDR3 loop: CASSLGAGQYGYTF. In DNA form, the CDR3 reads TGTGCCAGCAGTTTAGGGGCCGGACAGTATGGCTACACCTTC.

CDR3 coding DNA: TGCGCCAGCAGCCAAGGGAGCTATGAGCAGTTCTTC. Translated: CASSQGSYEQFF. J is TRBJ2-1 and V is TRBV4-1; D call uncertain. The CDR3 is 12 amino acids. The germline V gene has CDR1 MGHRA and CDR2 YSYEKL. V was trimmed by 1 base and J by 8 bases, leaving 6 bases between them.

The V and J genes are TRBV29-1 and TRBJ1-4, with D hard to call. Germline V gene lookup returns CDR1 SQVTM and CDR2 ANQGSEA. The ends were cut back, 3 bases at V and 4 bases at J, with 12 bases in the middle. The CDR3 is 14 residues long. The CDR3 DNA reads TGCAGCGTTGAGGGCGCGGGCAATAATGAAAAACTGTTTTTT. It specifies CSVEGAGNNEKLFF. Full variable domain (outside the CDR3, taken from reference TRBV29-1 and TRBJ1-4): SAVISQKPSRDICQRGTSLTIQCQVDSQVTMMFWYRQQPGQSLTLIATANQGSEATYESGFVIDKFPISRPNLTFSTLTVSNMSPEDSSIYLCSVEGAGNNEKLFFGSGTQLSVL.